This TCR beta chain was documented in a study of identical twins. TCRdb ran MiXCR on the 5' RACE reads and lists one entry per CDR3 protein. The sample contains some 330,000 distinct CDR3 sequences, about 10% of which appear only once. Remarks on this clonotype: The antigen is not known.

Germline CDR1 MGHRA, CDR2 YSYEKL. V dropped 2 bases and J dropped 8 bases, with 15 bases sitting between them. The CDR3 extends over 14 amino acids. Findings and limits, study-wide: Where beta out-of-frame sequences were concerned, excess twin sharing was weaker. Within cord blood, abundant beta clonotypes carried fewer insertions, but memory repertoires showed no such trend. Out-of-frame alpha sequences shared by twins were enriched for low generation probability.

This clonotype originated in a woman between 45 and 60 years old in good health. The sequenced material came from naive T cells sorted from blood. The chain joins TRBV4-1 to TRBJ1-2, with D tentatively TRBD1 (6 bases). The CDR3 DNA reads TGCGCCAGCAGCCAACAAGAAGGACAGTGGGGCTACACCTTC. Translated: CASSQQEGQWGYTF.